The T cell receptor beta chain under discussion was sequenced for a study of blood T cell repertoires in COVID-19. Study-level background: The United States, Italy and Spain were the sources of the acute and convalescent COVID-19 samples. Sample material is recorded as cDNA or gDNA derived from T cells, B-cell-depleted T cells, or PBMCs.

Germline CDR1 SGHTA, CDR2 FQGNSA. The CDR3 has 15 residues. Trimming took 6 bases from V and 7 from J, leaving 21 bases between them. Under the authors' procedure: Counts of nucleated cells, estimated from reference gene primer amplification, were obtained. Clones were sequenced by immunoSEQ multiplex PCR, and TCRdb holds only the in-frame ones, with some missing. The DNA was the basis for D and trimming; V, J and clone size are from that table. The sample records about 73,000 clones, 65% to 85% being singletons. The sequenced sample was peripheral blood. The chain joins TRBV7-2 to TRBJ1-1, with a possible D match to TRBD1 (6 bases). The receptor was derived from a woman aged 60 to 75 with acute or convalescent COVID-19. In nucleotides, the CDR3 is TGTGCCAGCAGTCTCCGGTGGCAGGGGCGATTTGAAGCTTTCTTT. Its translation: CASSLRWQGRFEAFF.